The T cell receptor beta chain under discussion was sequenced for a study of T cell repertoires in breast cancer listed by TCRdb under 2016. With respect to the entire study: Tumors, lymph nodes and peripheral blood lymphocytes from breast cancer patients were profiled in the study, along with peripheral blood from healthy control donors. Given the low mutational burden of breast cancer and the rarity of common mutations in breast cancer, it was reasoned that TCRs shared between breast cancer patients would target shared antigens. After being minced and digested with Liberase and DNase, tumors and tumor-involved lymph nodes were passed through 70-um and 40-um filters. The controls were nine healthy donors whose age range was similar to that of the patients. ER+/PR+ status was present in the majority of the roughly 20 patient tumors that were analyzed for shared TCRs. Tumor-free lymph nodes were processed with no enzymatic digestion, and blood samples were separated using Ficoll. On average, about 500,000 sequences per sample and roughly 11 reads per input cell were obtained by sequencing. The paper's findings and limits, for the study overall: Emulsion RT-PCR was considered qualitative rather than quantitative, since transcript abundance and primer differences skewed clone recovery. Around 19 TCR pairs were shared across seven or more patient tumors and rarely found in control blood, suggesting possible tumor specificity. Shared TCRs showed TRBV7 predominance, possibly reflecting tumor recognition or mispriming bias from eight TRBV7 primers. Discarding singleton TCRs and sampling only part of each tumor may have missed genuine antitumor clones. Shared TCRs were encoded by various nucleotide sequences, which suggests selection and expansion based on antigen. Compared with tumor-free nodes, tumor-involved sentinel lymph nodes shared about fourfold more TCRs with matched tumor repertoires (about 7.7% versus 2%).

This clonotype was detected only once. It lacks a known antigen. Base-call qualities are not available, and no considerably larger clone is one nucleotide away. Evidence from one read is weak. Library method: emulsion pairing. A second nested PCR with blocking oligos suppressed unpaired genes, then a third nested PCR added Illumina adaptors and barcodes. Between roughly 5,000 and 280,000 T cells, along with C-region, Stepout and V-region primers, were included in each emulsion RT-PCR master mix. Emulsions were generated with the Micellula Emulsion and Purification Kit, and RT-PCR used Qiagen OneStep RT-PCR reagents. Pooled libraries were sequenced on an Illumina MiSeq with paired-end 2 x 250 reads. Turning to the authors' computational methods: Read pairs were joined in Galaxy and clipped at the engineered overlap into separate alpha and beta files; unclipped reads were discarded. Alpha-beta pairs were assigned using CompleteTCR, a MiTCR-based pipeline in which chains sharing read cluster identifiers are linked by an R script. TCR sequences observed only once, about 1-3.1%, were removed as potential sequencing errors. TCRdb passed the public sequencing reads through fastp at Q25 and MiXCR, retaining productive beta sequences. One record per CDR3 amino acid sequence lists the most common genes and DNA. TCRdb, rather than the study authors, made the V and J calls. The sample includes about 40,000 distinct CDR3 sequences, with about 41% observed a single time. Jointly, the top ten make up 55% to 75% of the sample.

The CDR3 contains 15 residues, cysteine and phenylalanine counted. This entry keeps only the CDR3 DNA: 45 bases, framed from base 1. Taken from the germline V gene, the CDR1 and CDR2 loops are SGHTA and FQGNSA. V loses 2 bases of germline sequence and J loses 8 bases, and the interval between the two ends is 18 bases. The study used an expanded emulsion RT-PCR method with primers for all TCR V genes to analyze paired alpha-beta TCRs of CD8+ T cells. Before emulsion RT-PCR, CD8+ T cells were isolated using a CD8 positive selection kit and then incubated overnight in around 9.6 IU/mL IL-2. The receptor was isolated from a pool of human donors with breast cancer or a healthy control (not recorded which). Here the chain combines TRBV7-2 and TRBJ1-2, and possibly TRBD1, on 6 matching bases. The sequenced sample was CD8+ T cells. The CDR3 has the sequence CASSLSGATPRGYTF. Here is the DNA: TGTGCCAGCAGCTTATCAGGGGCCACCCCGCGGGGCTACACCTTC.